This T cell receptor beta chain was recorded in a study of breast tumors, draining lymph nodes, adjacent tissues. Findings and caveats of the study: The data were judged consistent with most tumor T cells coming from lymph node and expanding in tumor.

The germline gives CDR1 SEHNR, CDR2 FQNEAQ (reference sequence). V lost 1 base, J lost 0 bases, and 7 bases lay in between. The CDR3 covers 15 residues. The sample holds many counts of this clonotype. Antigen unknown. TCRdb recomputed calls from the multiplex PCR reads with MiXCR, one row per CDR3 protein. Of approximately 150,000 distinct CDR3 sequences in the sample, approximately 33% are singletons; the top ten hold 3% to 4.5%. The lymph nodes were axillary draining lymph nodes from breast cancer patients. The J gene is TRBJ1-3, the V gene TRBV7-9; TRBD1 is a possible D gene (5 bases). The origin of this receptor is a female donor with breast cancer. Some clones in this sample may be carry-over from other donors' samples. Input material: axillary lymph node tissue. CDR3 nucleotides: TGTGCCAGCAGCTTAGGACAGACCTCTGGAAACACCATATATTTT. Encoded protein: CASSLGQTSGNTIYF.